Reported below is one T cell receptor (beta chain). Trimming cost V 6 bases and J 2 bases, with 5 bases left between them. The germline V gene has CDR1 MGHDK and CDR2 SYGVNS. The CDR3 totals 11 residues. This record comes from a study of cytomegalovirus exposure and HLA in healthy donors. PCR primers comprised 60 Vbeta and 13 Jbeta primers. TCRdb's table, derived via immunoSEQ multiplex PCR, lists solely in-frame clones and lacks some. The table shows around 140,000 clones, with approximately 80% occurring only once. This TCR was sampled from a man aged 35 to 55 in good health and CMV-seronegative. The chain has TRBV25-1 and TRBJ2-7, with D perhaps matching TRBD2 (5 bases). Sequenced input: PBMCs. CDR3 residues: CASSGTYEQYF. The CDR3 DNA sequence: TGTGCCAGCAGCGGGACCTACGAGCAGTACTTC.